These T cell receptor beta chains were read from a single sample in a study of blood T cells in healthy people across ages. TCRdb ran MiXCR on the 5' RACE reads and lists one entry per CDR3 protein. Of about a million distinct CDR3 sequences listed, just over 50% are singletons. Specimen: blood. The receptors shown here come from a woman in her sixties in good health. Each CDR3 is given with its conserved first and last residue. Each record gives: V gene, CDR3 length, clone size, J gene, D gene, CDR3 DNA, CDR3 protein. D genes are given only for firm matches. The listing skips clone size in some rows; elsewhere it reads once, few, many or a size class.

V: TRBV7-9; length: 14; size: -; J: TRBJ2-7; D: -; DNA: TGTGCCACCGAAGGGGTGGGGGGCGTTTACGAGCAGTACTTC; CDR3: CATEGVGGVYEQYF
V: TRBV11-3; length: 14; size: -; J: TRBJ2-3; D: -; DNA: TGTGCCAGCAGCTTACTAGGAACGGTAGATACGCAGTATTTT; CDR3: CASSLLGTVDTQYF
V: TRBV7-2; length: 15; size: few; J: TRBJ2-7; D: -; DNA: TGTGCCAGCAGCTTAGAGGTAGCGGTGTCCTACGAGCAGTACTTC; CDR3: CASSLEVAVSYEQYF
V: TRBV6-2/TRBV6-3; length: 13; size: -; J: TRBJ1-1; D: -; DNA: TGTGCCAGCAGTTACAGACAATCCACTGAAGCTTTCTTT; CDR3: CASSYRQSTEAFF
V: TRBV28; length: 19; size: -; J: TRBJ2-3; D: TRBD2; DNA: TGTGCCAGCAGTGCTGGACTAGCGGTTGACGCGACTAGCACAGATACGCAGTATTTT; CDR3: CASSAGLAVDATSTDTQYF
V: TRBV2; length: 14; size: -; J: TRBJ2-3; D: -; DNA: TGTGCCAGCTACGAACGGGGTCGCACAGATACGCAGTATTTT; CDR3: CASYERGRTDTQYF
V: TRBV10-3; length: 13; size: -; J: TRBJ1-1; D: -; DNA: TGTGCCATCAGTGATAACCAAAGGACTGAAGCTTTCTTT; CDR3: CAISDNQRTEAFF
V: TRBV13; length: 16; size: few; J: TRBJ2-7; D: TRBD1; DNA: TGTGCCAGCAGCTCCCGGACAGGGACGAACTTCTACGAGCAGTACTTC; CDR3: CASSSRTGTNFYEQYF
V: TRBV4-1; length: 15; size: -; J: TRBJ1-1; D: TRBD1; DNA: TGCGCCAGCAGCCACCGCACAGGGGGAGGAACTGAAGCTTTCTTT; CDR3: CASSHRTGGGTEAFF
V: TRBV14; length: 20; size: once; J: TRBJ1-4; D: -; DNA: TGTGCCAGCAGCCAAGCCTCGGCCCTGTTTTACGTTGCAACTAATGAAAAACTGTTTTTT; CDR3: CASSQASALFYVATNEKLFF
V: TRBV27; length: 15; size: -; J: TRBJ1-1; D: -; DNA: TGTGCCAGTAACAAGGGAGGCCTCCCATACACTGAAGCTTTCTTT; CDR3: CASNKGGLPYTEAFF